Listed here are 24 T cell receptor beta chains from one sample, sequenced in a study of vaccination effects on CD4 cells after COVID-19. Expansion with viral peptide pools was applied to antigen-specific CD4+ T cells by the ViraFEST assay prior to sequencing. CD4+ T cells were isolated after around ten days of culture. Their antigens are not known. Some clones are missing from TCRdb's copy, which holds only in-frame ones; the method was immunoSEQ multiplex PCR. The sample holds 9,500 to 13,000 clones, around 74% seen once. The sample here was CD4+ T cells from PBMCs cultured with HCoV-229E spike peptides, taken before COVID-19 vaccination. These receptors were obtained from a human donor who received a COVID-19 vaccine.

This chain connects TRBV5-4 to TRBJ2-7; D is possibly TRBD1 or TRBD2 (5 bases each). Trimming stripped 0 bases from V and 0 bases from J, with 10 bases between. CDR3 length equals 15 residues. Germline V gene lookup returns CDR1 SGHNT and CDR2 YYREEE (reference sequence). This CDR3 reads CASSLGPGSSYEQYF. CDR3 sequence (DNA): TGTGCCAGCAGCTTGGGTCCAGGGAGCTCCTACGAGCAGTACTTC.

This chain connects TRBV5-1 to TRBJ2-2; D possibly uses TRBD1 or TRBD2 (5 bases each). This CDR3 is 12 amino acids long. Germline V lookup: CDR1 SGHRS, CDR2 YFSETQ. The ends were cut back, 10 bases at V and 5 bases at J, with 12 bases in the middle. CDR3 amino acids: CAGGPGTGELFF. In DNA, the CDR3 is TGCGCCGGGGGTCCGGGGACCGGGGAGCTGTTTTTT.

The rearrangement joins TRBV5-5 to TRBJ2-7, with TRBD2 matching 10 bases. Trimming took 4 bases from V and 0 from J; bases not matched to a gene: 4. Looked up from germline, CDR1 is SGHKS and CDR2 is YYEKEE (reference sequence). This CDR3 has 15 residues. The CDR3 spells CASSVLAGSSYEQYF. The CDR3 DNA reads TGTGCCAGCAGCGTACTAGCGGGGAGCTCCTACGAGCAGTACTTC.

This chain joins TRBV5-6 and TRBJ2-1; D gene unclear. The CDR3 sequence is 14 residues long. V was shortened by 1 base and J by 1 base, with 6 bases between the two germline ends. Germline loops: CDR1 SGHDT, CDR2 YYEEEE. The CDR3 loop is CASSLPGSYNEQFF. In DNA, the CDR3 is TGTGCCAGCAGCTTGCCCGGGTCCTACAATGAGCAGTTCTTC.

V usage is TRBV19 and J usage is TRBJ1-5; no clear D. The CDR3 is 12 amino acids. Trimming removed 5 bases at V and 6 bases at J, with 8 bases between. CDR1 and CDR2 from the germline V gene are LNHDA and SQIVND (reference sequence). The CDR3 sequence: CASSFLGQPQHF. CDR3 coding DNA: TGTGCCAGTAGTTTCCTCGGTCAGCCCCAGCATTTT.

The CDR3 DNA reads as TGTGCCAGCAGTTTATCGTATCCTAGCGAGAGCTCCTACGAGCAGTACTTC. This translates into CASSLSYPSESSYEQYF. V gene TRBV27 combines with J gene TRBJ2-7; D is perhaps TRBD2 (6 bases). Trimming pared 0 bases from V and 0 bases from J, leaving 15 bases between. The CDR3 is 17 residues long. Germline-derived CDR1 and CDR2 are MNHEY and SMNVEV (reference sequence).

This chain connects TRBV30 to TRBJ2-7, with TRBD1 matching 8 bases. Germline CDR1 is GTSNPN and CDR2 is SVGIG (reference sequence). This CDR3 region has 14 residues. Trimming removed 2 bases from V and 7 bases from J; junction bases left unmatched: 10. This CDR3 reads CAWSRPGGLEEQYF. The CDR3, as DNA: TGTGCCTGGAGTCGTCCAGGGGGCCTAGAGGAGCAGTACTTC.

The chain uses TRBV11-3 and TRBJ2-7, with 8 nucleotides matching TRBD2. Trimming at V came to 5 bases and at J to 7 bases, leaving 7 bases not matched to a gene. The CDR3 spans 13 residues. Germline CDR1 and CDR2: SGHNT and YENEEA. The CDR3 sequence: CASSDARGGEQYF. DNA for the CDR3: TGTGCCAGCAGCGACGCACGGGGGGGGGAGCAGTACTTC.

The rearrangement links TRBV18 to TRBJ2-7, with D tentatively TRBD1 (5 bases). Germline CDR1 KGHSH, CDR2 LQKENI. This CDR3 has 13 amino acids. Trimming shortened V by 8 bases and J by 2 bases, and 13 bases separated the two germline ends. CDR3 region: CASLQDSTYEQYF. The CDR3 DNA follows: TGTGCCAGCCTACAAGACAGTACCTACGAGCAGTACTTC.

The chain employs TRBV6-5 and TRBJ1-6, with TRBD1 as a possible D gene (5 bases). Germline values: CDR1 MNHEY, CDR2 SVGAGI. Trimming removed 7 bases at V and 11 bases at J, with 15 bases between. The CDR3 contains 13 residues. CDR3 protein: CASTGLAGPPLHF. The CDR3 DNA follows: TGTGCCAGCACTGGACTGGCAGGGCCACCCCTCCACTTT.

This clone has a handful of counts. The J gene is TRBJ1-1, the V gene TRBV6-5; a weak D match, TRBD1 (5 bases). Germline loops: CDR1 MNHEY, CDR2 SVGAGI. V lost 4 bases and J 1 base, leaving 7 bases between the germline ends. This CDR3 spans 13 amino acids. The CDR3 spells CASSWGQNTEAFF. The CDR3 bases are TGTGCCAGCAGTTGGGGCCAGAACACTGAAGCTTTCTTT.

The genes are TRBV5-1 and TRBJ2-7; TRBD1 matches 7 bases. Germline loops: CDR1 SGHRS, CDR2 YFSETQ. This CDR3 is 15 amino acids long. J was trimmed by 2 bases and V by 1 base; bases with no gene match: 6. The CDR3 protein is CASSLRQGGAYEQYF. The DNA for the CDR3 is TGCGCCAGCAGCTTGAGACAGGGTGGGGCCTACGAGCAGTACTTC.

The genes are TRBV29-1 and TRBJ2-3; TRBD2 matches at 15 bases. The CDR3 has 19 amino acids. V shed 7 bases and J 1 base; nucleotides not matched to a gene: 15. Germline CDR1 reads SQVTM; CDR2 reads ANQGSEA. This CDR3 is CSADGLAGGLVVGTDTQYF. The CDR3 DNA reads as TGCAGCGCCGACGGACTAGCGGGGGGGCTAGTAGTCGGCACAGATACGCAGTATTTT.

The rearrangement joins TRBV11-2 to TRBJ2-5; TRBD2 is a possible D gene (6 bases). This CDR3 comprises 13 residues. CDR1 and CDR2 (germline): SGHAT, FQNNGV. Trimming pared 6 bases from V and 5 bases from J, leaving 13 bases between. CDR3 sequence (DNA): TGTGCCAGCAGGTCTAGCGTTCTGGAGACCCAGTACTTC. Amino acids: CASRSSVLETQYF.

The chain carries TRBV5-5 and TRBJ1-6; D unresolved. The V end lost 6 bases, the J end lost 8 bases, and 15 bases lay between the germline ends. The length of the CDR3 is 14 residues. Germline CDR1 SGHKS, CDR2 YYEKEE (reference sequence). The CDR3 spells CASNQDGSYSPLHF. The CDR3 DNA reads TGTGCCAGCAATCAGGACGGATCCTATTCACCCCTCCACTTT.

This rearrangement joins TRBV30 to TRBJ2-4; perhaps TRBD2 as D (6 bases). V shed 0 bases and J shed 11 bases, with 8 bases lying between them. The germline V gene has CDR1 GTSNPN and CDR2 SVGIG (reference sequence). The CDR3 loop spans 11 amino acids. The CDR3 protein is CAWSVAGLQYF. As DNA, the CDR3 is TGTGCCTGGAGTGTAGCGGGCCTTCAGTACTTC.

V usage is TRBV29-1 and J usage is TRBJ2-2; D possibly uses TRBD1 or TRBD2 (7 bases each). Germline V gives CDR1 SQVTM, CDR2 ANQGSEA. With 5 bases removed from V and 14 bases from J, the gap between germline ends came to 21 bases. This CDR3 contains 13 residues. The CDR3 reads CSVQGGGSAGLFF. The CDR3 DNA reads TGCAGCGTTCAGGGGGGAGGGTCCGCCGGACTGTTTTTT.

The genes are TRBV29-1 and TRBJ1-2, with D possibly being TRBD1 (5 bases). Germline CDR1 is SQVTM and CDR2 is ANQGSEA. Trimming left V 6 bases short and J 4 bases short, with 15 bases between. The CDR3 is made up of 13 amino acids. The CDR3 DNA reads TGCAGCGTCGTCCCACAGGAGGGCTATGGCTACACCTTC. Translating gives CSVVPQEGYGYTF.

This chain links TRBV9 with TRBJ2-2; 9 bases map to TRBD2. The V gene end was trimmed by 1 base and the J gene end by 5 bases; junction bases not matched to a gene: 6. Germline V gene sequence: CDR1 SGDLS, CDR2 YYNGEE. This CDR3 is built from 16 residues. The CDR3 protein is CASSVSLAGRTGELFF. In nucleotides, the CDR3 is TGTGCCAGCAGCGTAAGCCTAGCGGGGCGAACCGGGGAGCTGTTTTTT.

This clone appeared a few times. The gene calls are TRBV29-1 and TRBJ2-1; tentatively, D is TRBD1 or TRBD2 (6 bases each). With 3 bases removed from V and 7 bases from J, the gap between germline ends came to 10 bases. The CDR3 covers 12 residues. Germline lookup yields CDR1 SQVTM and CDR2 ANQGSEA. CDR3 bases: TGCAGCGTTGAGGGGGGCAGGAATGAGCAGTTCTTC. It codes for CSVEGGRNEQFF.

The V and J genes are TRBV6-4 and TRBJ1-1, with D perhaps matching TRBD1 (6 bases). Germline assignment: CDR1 MRHNA and CDR2 SNTAGT. V was pared by 8 bases and J by 6 bases, with 19 bases between. The length of the CDR3 is 14 residues. The DNA for the CDR3 is TGTGCCAGCGCAGGGGACCGTGGGGGCCCTGAAGCTTTCTTT. As protein: CASAGDRGGPEAFF.

In this sample, this clone turned up a few times. The chain has TRBV28 and TRBJ1-3; D uncertain. V lost 6 bases and J 0 bases, leaving 12 bases between the germline ends. This CDR3 is 15 amino acids long. Looked up from germline, CDR1 is MDHEN and CDR2 is SYDVKM. This CDR3 is CASSLPGSSGNTIYF. In DNA form, the CDR3 reads TGTGCCAGCAGCCTACCAGGTAGCTCTGGAAACACCATATATTTT.

A few counts support this clone. The V gene is TRBV5-1, the J gene TRBJ2-1; no clear D. The CDR3 is made up of 13 amino acids. Trimming cost V 1 base and J 4 bases, with 6 bases left between them. The germline V gene has CDR1 SGHRS and CDR2 YFSETQ. As DNA, the CDR3 is TGCGCCAGCAGCTTGTGGGGATACAATGAGCAGTTCTTC. As protein: CASSLWGYNEQFF.

In this sample, this clone turned up a few times. The genes are TRBV24-1 and TRBJ1-1, with D perhaps TRBD1 (6 bases). This CDR3 is 13 amino acids long. V was cut by 5 bases and J by 2 bases, with 8 bases left in between. Germline lookup yields CDR1 KGHDR and CDR2 SFDVKD. The CDR3 loop is CATSGGANTEAFF. The CDR3 coding sequence is TGTGCCACCAGTGGGGGGGCCAACACTGAAGCTTTCTTT.